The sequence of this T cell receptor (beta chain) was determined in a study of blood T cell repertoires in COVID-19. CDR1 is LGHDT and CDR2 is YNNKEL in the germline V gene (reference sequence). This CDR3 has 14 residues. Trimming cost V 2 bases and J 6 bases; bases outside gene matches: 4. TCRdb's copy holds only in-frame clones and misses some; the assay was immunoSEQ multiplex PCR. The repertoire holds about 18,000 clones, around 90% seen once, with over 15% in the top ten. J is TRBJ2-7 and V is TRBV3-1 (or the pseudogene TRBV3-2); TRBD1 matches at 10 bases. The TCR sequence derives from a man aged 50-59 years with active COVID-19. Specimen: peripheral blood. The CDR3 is CASSQMRQGAEQYF. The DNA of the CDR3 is TGTGCCAGCAGCCAAATGCGACAGGGGGCCGAGCAGTACTTC.